Below, 16 T cell receptor beta chains from the same sample are listed, as sequenced in a study of cytomegalovirus exposure and HLA in healthy donors. The PCR was carried out with 60 Vbeta primers and 13 Jbeta primers. Generated by immunoSEQ multiplex PCR, the TCRdb table keeps only in-frame clones and is missing some. There are about 180,000 clones in the sample; about 85% occur only once, and around 1.4% lies in the top ten. Specimen: PBMCs. These receptors all stem from a girl aged 10 to 17 in good health and CMV-seropositive.

V is TRBV5-1 and J is TRBJ1-6; the D gene is possibly TRBD1 (6 bases). CDR1 is SGHRS and CDR2 is YFSETQ in the germline V gene. V dropped 0 bases and J dropped 9 bases, with 13 bases sitting between them. CDR3 length: 15 amino acids. CDR3 DNA: TGCGCCAGCAGCTTGGTCGCCAGGGGAACTTCACCCCTCCACTTT. This encodes CASSLVARGTSPLHF.

The V and J genes are TRBV2 and TRBJ1-4, with D hard to call. The V end lost 3 bases, the J end lost 5 bases, and 10 bases lay between the germline ends. The length of the CDR3 is 14 residues. The germline CDR1 and CDR2 sequences are SNHLY and FYNNEI. In DNA form, the CDR3 reads TGTGCCAGCAGTGACCTACAGATGAATGAAAAACTGTTTTTT. This codes for CASSDLQMNEKLFF.

This clone has only a few counts. J is TRBJ2-7 and V is TRBV6-5, with TRBD1 identical over 10 bases. This CDR3 is 14 amino acids long. The V gene's germline CDR1 is MNHEY and CDR2 SVGAGI. V lost 5 bases to trimming and J lost 3 bases; unmatched junction nucleotides: 4. In nucleotides, the CDR3 is TGTGCCAGCAGTCCGGGACAGGGGAACTACGAGCAGTACTTC. Its translation is CASSPGQGNYEQYF.

The rearrangement uses TRBV11-2 and TRBJ2-7; 7 bases are a match to TRBD2. Germline CDR1 is SGHAT and CDR2 is FQNNGV. The CDR3 runs 15 residues. Trimming cost V 5 bases and J 7 bases; bases outside gene matches: 14. This CDR3 is CASSPREGLSREQYF. The CDR3 DNA follows: TGTGCCAGCAGCCCCAGGGAGGGACTATCCCGGGAGCAGTACTTC.

The chain recombines TRBV12-5 with TRBJ1-3; no reliable D call. Trimming stripped 2 bases from V and 2 bases from J, with 10 bases between. This CDR3 contains 15 residues. Germline V CDR1 and CDR2: LGHNT, FRNRAP. DNA for the CDR3: TGTGCTAGTGGTTTGATCACTAAGCCTGGAAACACCATATATTTT. Amino acid sequence: CASGLITKPGNTIYF.

This chain connects TRBV18 to TRBJ2-5; D perhaps matches TRBD2 (5 bases). The germline V gene encodes CDR1 KGHSH and CDR2 LQKENI. The CDR3 is 13 amino acids. Trimming removed 6 bases at V and 4 bases at J, with 12 bases between. The CDR3 loop is CASSSGMLETQYF. The DNA of the CDR3 is TGTGCCAGCTCCTCCGGGATGTTAGAGACCCAGTACTTC.

V gene TRBV25-1 combines with J gene TRBJ2-7; possibly TRBD1 for D (5 bases). V lost 4 bases, J lost 5 bases, and 6 bases lay in between. Per germline, CDR1 MGHDK and CDR2 SYGVNS. This CDR3 contains 11 residues. The CDR3 sequence: CASSGRDEQYF. Here the CDR3 DNA reads TGTGCCAGCAGTGGCAGGGACGAGCAGTACTTC.

The genes are TRBV15 and TRBJ1-1; 7 bases align to TRBD1. Losses at the gene ends were 3 bases for V and 6 bases for J; bases not matched to a gene: 7. Germline CDR1 and CDR2: LNHNV and YYDKDF (reference sequence). This CDR3 has 14 residues. The DNA for the CDR3 is TGTGCCACCAGCAGGAGGGGGCTTCTCGCTGAAGCTTTCTTT. Protein: CATSRRGLLAEAFF. Full variable domain (rest looked up from reference TRBV15 and TRBJ1-1): DAMVIQNPRYQVTQFGKPVTLSCSQTLNHNVMYWYQQKSSQAPKLLFHYYDKDFNNEADTPDNFQSRRPNTSFCFLDIRSPGLGDTAMYLCATSRRGLLAEAFFGQGTRLTVV.

The rearrangement links TRBV18 to TRBJ2-3; D is perhaps TRBD2 (5 bases). The V gene lost 3 bases and the J gene lost 3 bases, with 16 bases spanning the gap. In germline, CDR1 is KGHSH, CDR2 LQKENI. The CDR3 is 16 amino acids. CDR3 in DNA: TGTGCCAGCTCACCCTCGTTGGAGGCGGCGACAGATACGCAGTATTTT. It yields the protein CASSPSLEAATDTQYF.

The chain combines TRBV6-6 with TRBJ1-3, with no clear D. The CDR3 runs to 16 residues. Germline V gene lookup returns CDR1 MNHNY and CDR2 SVGAGI (reference sequence). V was clipped by 0 bases and J by 1 base, with 10 bases between them. Written as DNA, the CDR3 is TGTGCCAGCAGTTACTCGGGAGGCAGTTCTGGAAACACCATATATTTT. Translated: CASSYSGGSSGNTIYF.

The chain couples TRBV2 to TRBJ1-5; 8 bases match TRBD1. Germline V gene lookup returns CDR1 SNHLY and CDR2 FYNNEI. This CDR3 region has 14 residues. The J segment lost 4 bases and the V segment lost 4 bases, leaving 3 bases of the junction unmatched. CDR3 nucleotides: TGTGCCAGCAGTGGGCAGGGGGCGAATCAGCCCCAGCATTTT. Protein product: CASSGQGANQPQHF.

CDR3 sequence reads: CASSLEAQGGRDTEAFF. The CDR3 DNA sequence: TGTGCCAGCAGCTTAGAGGCACAGGGAGGGAGGGACACTGAAGCTTTCTTT. V is TRBV7-9 and J is TRBJ1-1, with D possibly being TRBD1 (6 bases). Germline V lookup: CDR1 SEHNR, CDR2 FQNEAQ (reference sequence). Trimming left V 1 base short and J 3 bases short, with 18 bases between. This CDR3 comprises 17 residues.

DNA of the CDR3: TGTGCCAGCAGCCCGGGTCAAGCACTGTTTTTT. Amino acids: CASSPGQALFF. V usage is TRBV7-3 and J usage is TRBJ1-4; D is undetermined. Germline loops: CDR1 SGHTA, CDR2 FQGTGA. V lost 5 bases and J lost 13, with 11 bases in between. The CDR3 contains 11 residues.

The chain links TRBV5-1 to TRBJ2-3; 9 positions match TRBD2. Trimming cost V 3 bases and J 2 bases; bases outside gene matches: 10. Looked up from germline, CDR1 is SGHRS and CDR2 is YFSETQ. The CDR3 is 17 amino acids. The CDR3 region is CASSYPRLAEHTDTQYF. CDR3 in DNA: TGCGCCAGCAGCTACCCGCGACTAGCGGAACACACAGATACGCAGTATTTT. The variable domain in full, completed from reference TRBV5-1 and TRBJ2-3, reads KAGVTQTPRYLIKTRGQQVTLSCSPISGHRSVSWYQQTPGQGLQFLFEYFSETQRNKGNFPGRFSGRQFSNSRSEMNVSTLELGDSALYLCASSYPRLAEHTDTQYFGPGTRLTVL.

The table lists this clone with a count of one. The chain is built from TRBV5-1 and TRBJ2-2; a weak D match, TRBD1 (6 bases). The CDR3 spans 15 residues. Germline CDR1 and CDR2: SGHRS and YFSETQ. The germline V and J ends were trimmed by 2 bases and 5 bases, with 13 bases remaining between them. The CDR3 reads CASSLQGVQTGELFF. DNA of the CDR3: TGCGCCAGCAGCTTACAGGGAGTGCAAACCGGGGAGCTGTTTTTT.

The sample holds one count of this clone. Within the sample, other DNA sequences also encode this same CDR3. The chain recombines TRBV5-1 with TRBJ2-3; D gene ambiguous. Trimming stripped 2 bases from V and 3 bases from J, with 4 bases between. This CDR3 comprises 12 residues. From germline, CDR1 is SGHRS and CDR2 YFSETQ. The CDR3 is CASSFSTDTQYF. As DNA, the CDR3 is TGCGCCAGCAGCTTTAGTACAGATACGCAGTATTTT.